These 22 T cell receptor beta chains were all obtained from the same sample, sequenced in a study of CD8 T cell repertoires and HIV-1 epitope variants. Data came from immunoSEQ multiplex PCR; TCRdb stores just in-frame clones and leaves some out. The repertoire has a few thousand clones, less than 75% of them found once; the top ten carry around 41%. No antigens are known for them. The sample comprised cultured CD8+ T cells derived from PBMCs. These receptors were collected from a male donor with HIV.

The chain links TRBV6-5 to TRBJ1-6, with TRBD1 matching over 11 bases. V dropped 4 bases and J dropped 7; count of bases not matched to a gene: 3. Germline V gene data show CDR1 as MNHEY and CDR2 as SVGAGI. The CDR3 has 15 amino acids. CDR3 sequence: CASSSGQGANSPLHF. For the CDR3, the DNA is TGTGCCAGCAGTTCCGGACAGGGGGCGAATTCACCCCTCCACTTT.

Here the CDR3 reads CATRDRSDIQYF. The CDR3 bases are TGTGCCACCAGGGATCGTAGCGACATTCAGTACTTC. The chain combines TRBV15 with TRBJ2-4, with TRBD2 as a possible D gene (5 bases). V dropped 6 bases and J dropped 8 bases, with 11 bases sitting between them. The germline V gene has CDR1 LNHNV and CDR2 YYDKDF (reference sequence). The CDR3 is 12 amino acids.

The V call is TRBV27, the J call TRBJ2-7; 9 bases align to TRBD1. The CDR3 extends over 14 amino acids. The trim removed 6 bases at V and 0 bases at J, leaving 3 bases unmatched. CDR1 and CDR2 (germline): MNHEY, SMNVEV (reference sequence). The CDR3, as DNA: TGTGCCAGCAGACAGGGGGCTTCCTCCTACGAGCAGTACTTC. It is translated as CASRQGASSYEQYF.

In this sample, this clone turned up once. The rearrangement joins TRBV6-5 to TRBJ2-2; D not certain. The germline V gene encodes CDR1 MNHEY and CDR2 SVGAGI. CDR3 length equals 16 residues. The V gene lost 0 bases and the J gene lost 4 bases, with 12 bases spanning the gap. The CDR3 reads CASSYSWADATGELFF. CDR3 in DNA: TGTGCCAGCAGTTACTCGTGGGCTGATGCCACCGGGGAGCTGTTTTTT.

V usage is TRBV5-4 and J usage is TRBJ1-2; D unresolved. The CDR3 is made up of 13 amino acids. CDR1 and CDR2 (germline): SGHNT, YYREEE (reference sequence). V was clipped by 10 bases and J by 5 bases, with 18 bases between them. The CDR3 DNA reads TGTGCCTCCGCGAGGTCCAAATTTTATGGCTACACCTTC. It is translated as CASARSKFYGYTF.

The rearrangement uses TRBV28 and TRBJ1-1, with D unclear. Trimming took 1 base from V and 6 from J, leaving 6 bases between them. The germline V gene has CDR1 MDHEN and CDR2 SYDVKM. This CDR3 is built from 12 residues. The CDR3 here is CASSLFKAEAFF. Written as DNA, the CDR3 is TGTGCCAGCAGTTTATTTAAGGCTGAAGCTTTCTTT.

This chain links TRBV28 with TRBJ2-2; D not certain. V was clipped by 3 bases and J by 2 bases, with 7 bases between them. Germline values: CDR1 MDHEN, CDR2 SYDVKM. The CDR3 is made up of 14 amino acids. The CDR3 DNA sequence: TGTGCCAGCAGTTTCATAGGAAACACCGGGGAGCTGTTTTTT. As protein: CASSFIGNTGELFF. The full variable domain, with the rest looked up from reference TRBV28 and TRBJ2-2, is DVKVTQSSRYLVKRTGEKVFLECVQDMDHENMFWYRQDPGLGLRLIYFSYDVKMKEKGDIPEGYSVSREKKERFSLILESASTNQTSMYLCASSFIGNTGELFFGEGSRLTVL.

The gene calls are TRBV27 and TRBJ1-4; D ambiguous. Trimming cost V 8 bases and J 0 bases, with 10 bases left between them. This CDR3 has 14 residues. Germline V CDR1 and CDR2: MNHEY, SMNVEV (reference sequence). CDR3 sequence (DNA): TGTGCCAGCGGAGTTTCAGCAACTAATGAAAAACTGTTTTTT. Protein: CASGVSATNEKLFF.

This chain uses TRBV19 with TRBJ2-7; a possible D gene is TRBD1 (7 bases). V lost 5 bases and J 6 bases, leaving 20 bases between the germline ends. This CDR3 contains 15 residues. Germline V lookup: CDR1 LNHDA, CDR2 SQIVND (reference sequence). The CDR3: CASSWRDSVPGEQYF. DNA for the CDR3: TGTGCCAGTAGTTGGAGGGACAGTGTTCCTGGCGAGCAGTACTTC.

The CDR3 DNA is TGTGCCAGCAGCTGGTCCGAAAATATGGTGTACGAGCAGTACTTC. It specifies CASSWSENMVYEQYF. The gene calls are TRBV5-6 and TRBJ2-7; D is undetermined. V gave up 3 bases and J gave up 4 bases, with 17 bases separating them. This CDR3 is 15 amino acids long. Germline values: CDR1 SGHDT, CDR2 YYEEEE.

This rearrangement joins TRBV27 to TRBJ1-2; D is unresolved. Germline values: CDR1 MNHEY, CDR2 SMNVEV (reference sequence). The V end was cut by 5 bases, the J end by 8 bases, with 15 bases between. This CDR3 spans 13 amino acids. The DNA of the CDR3 is TGTGCCAGCAGTCCCCCGGGAAGAGGGGGCTACACCTTC. Translating gives CASSPPGRGGYTF.

This clone appeared a few times. This rearrangement joins TRBV7-6 to TRBJ1-4; D remains ambiguous. CDR3 length: 12 amino acids. Germline lookup yields CDR1 SGHVS and CDR2 FNYEAQ. V was clipped by 8 bases and J by 8 bases, with 12 bases between them. CDR3 nucleotide sequence: TGTGCCAGCGCGAGGTCCAACGAAAAACTGTTTTTT. Its translation: CASARSNEKLFF.

The chain couples TRBV28 to TRBJ1-4; D remains unclear. Germline CDR1 is MDHEN and CDR2 is SYDVKM. V gave up 6 bases and J gave up 4 bases, with 21 bases separating them. The CDR3 has 17 residues. The CDR3 DNA sequence: TGTGCCAGCAGACCCGTGGGCGAGGGTTCCTTTAATGAAAAACTGTTTTTT. It specifies CASRPVGEGSFNEKLFF.

This chain links TRBV5-1 with TRBJ2-2; D gene uncertain. The CDR3 spans 15 residues. From germline, CDR1 is SGHRS and CDR2 YFSETQ. Between the trimmed V and J ends, which lost 1 base and 0 bases, there was a span of 7 bases. The CDR3 DNA is TGCGCCAGCAGCTTGACGGCAACGAACACCGGGGAGCTGTTTTTT. This encodes CASSLTATNTGELFF.

This clone was seen a single time. The chain joins TRBV11-2 to TRBJ1-6; TRBD1 matches 7 bases. V was clipped by 5 bases and J by 1 base; unmatched bases: 5. There are 16 residues in the CDR3. Germline loops: CDR1 SGHAT, CDR2 FQNNGV. CDR3 bases: TGTGCCAGCAGCCGCAGGGGGTCGTCCTATAATTCACCCCTCCACTTT. This encodes CASSRRGSSYNSPLHF.

The gene calls are TRBV19 and TRBJ2-7; D gene ambiguous. The CDR3 loop spans 13 amino acids. Germline V gene data show CDR1 as LNHDA and CDR2 as SQIVND (reference sequence). V lost 6 bases to trimming and J lost 2 bases, with 11 bases between them. The CDR3 reads CASRDPGAYEQYF. In DNA form, the CDR3 reads TGTGCCAGTAGGGACCCTGGCGCCTACGAGCAGTACTTC. The variable domain in full, completed from reference TRBV19 and TRBJ2-7, reads DGGITQSPKYLFRKEGQNVTLSCEQNLNHDAMYWYRQDPGQGLRLIYYSQIVNDFQKGDIAEGYSVSREKKESFPLTVTSAQKNPTAFYLCASRDPGAYEQYFGPGTRLTVT.

This clone is medium-sized. The chain recombines TRBV6-4 with TRBJ2-2; D is unresolved. The CDR3 spans 13 residues. CDR1 is MRHNA, CDR2 SNTAGT, per germline. Trimming took off 2 bases at V and 1 base at J, with 2 bases between the two ends. The CDR3 DNA reads as TGTGCCAGCAGTGACAGGAACACCGGGGAGCTGTTTTTT. Its protein is CASSDRNTGELFF.

The genes are TRBV4-3 and TRBJ2-2; 8 bases are shared with TRBD2. The CDR3 covers 17 residues. V was pared by 1 base and J by 0 bases, with 4 bases of the junction left unmatched. Looked up from germline, CDR1 is LGHNA and CDR2 is YSLEER. The CDR3 sequence: CASSQALAGTNTGELFF. CDR3 DNA: TGCGCCAGCAGCCAAGCCCTAGCGGGTACGAACACCGGGGAGCTGTTTTTT.

The chain combines TRBV19 with TRBJ1-5; 7 bases map to TRBD1. The CDR3 sequence is 13 residues long. Looked up from germline, CDR1 is LNHDA and CDR2 is SQIVND (reference sequence). Trimming took 5 bases from V and 10 from J; bases not matched to a gene: 8. The CDR3 here is CASSAGTAFPQHF. For the CDR3, the DNA is TGTGCCAGTAGTGCCGGGACAGCTTTTCCCCAGCATTTT.

This clone came up once. The rearrangement links TRBV28 to TRBJ1-1; tentatively, D is TRBD1 (6 bases). Germline CDR1 MDHEN, CDR2 SYDVKM. Between the trimmed V and J ends, which lost 6 bases and 5 bases, there was a span of 25 bases. The CDR3 runs 17 residues. The CDR3 sequence: CASSPRGMGASRTEAFF. The CDR3 DNA reads TGTGCCAGCAGCCCCCGGGGGATGGGGGCATCGAGAACTGAAGCTTTCTTT. Drawing the rest from reference TRBV28 and TRBJ1-1, the complete variable domain is DVKVTQSSRYLVKRTGEKVFLECVQDMDHENMFWYRQDPGLGLRLIYFSYDVKMKEKGDIPEGYSVSREKKERFSLILESASTNQTSMYLCASSPRGMGASRTEAFFGQGTRLTVV.

This chain links TRBV10-3 with TRBJ2-7; 7 bases line up with TRBD1. Losses at the gene ends were 5 bases for V and 6 bases for J; bases not matched to a gene: 4. Germline V gene sequence: CDR1 ENHRY, CDR2 SYGVKD. The CDR3 runs 12 residues. The CDR3 sequence: CAISTGEREQYF. In DNA form, the CDR3 reads TGTGCCATCAGTACAGGGGAGCGCGAGCAGTACTTC.

This clone has a handful of counts. This chain uses TRBV5-6 with TRBJ1-2; D unresolved. CDR1 SGHDT and CDR2 YYEEEE come from the germline V gene. The CDR3 extends over 16 amino acids. The V gene lost 1 base and the J gene lost 1 base, with 14 bases spanning the gap. CDR3 coding DNA: TGTGCCAGCAGCTTGTACCCCCAGGATATTAACTATGGCTACACCTTC. Its translation: CASSLYPQDINYGYTF.